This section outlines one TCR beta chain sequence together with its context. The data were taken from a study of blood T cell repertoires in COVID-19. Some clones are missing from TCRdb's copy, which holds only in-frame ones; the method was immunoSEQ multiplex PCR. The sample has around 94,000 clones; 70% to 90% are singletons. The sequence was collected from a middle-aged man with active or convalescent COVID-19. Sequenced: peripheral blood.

CDR3 region: CASRPNGGGTEAFF. CDR3 in DNA: TGTGCCAGCAGACCCAACGGGGGTGGCACTGAAGCTTTCTTT. The J gene is TRBJ1-1, the V gene TRBV6-5; a weak D match, TRBD1 (5 bases). This CDR3 has 14 amino acids. V was cut by 6 bases and J by 4 bases, with 15 bases left in between. CDR1 and CDR2 from the germline V gene are MNHEY and SVGAGI.